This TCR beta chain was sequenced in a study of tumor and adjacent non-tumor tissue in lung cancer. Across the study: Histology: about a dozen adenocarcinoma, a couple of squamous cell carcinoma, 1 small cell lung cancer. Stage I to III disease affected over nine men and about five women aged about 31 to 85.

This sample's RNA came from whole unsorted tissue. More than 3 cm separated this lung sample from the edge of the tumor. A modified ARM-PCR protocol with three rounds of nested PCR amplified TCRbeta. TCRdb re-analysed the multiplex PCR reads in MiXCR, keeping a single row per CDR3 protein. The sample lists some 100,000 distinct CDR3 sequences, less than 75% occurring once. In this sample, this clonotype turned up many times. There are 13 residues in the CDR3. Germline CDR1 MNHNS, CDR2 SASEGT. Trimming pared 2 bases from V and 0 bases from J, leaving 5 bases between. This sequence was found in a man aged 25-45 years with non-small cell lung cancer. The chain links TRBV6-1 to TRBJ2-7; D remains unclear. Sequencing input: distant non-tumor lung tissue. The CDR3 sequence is CASSEIGSYEQYF. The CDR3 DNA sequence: TGTGCCAGCAGTGAAATCGGCTCCTACGAGCAGTACTTC.